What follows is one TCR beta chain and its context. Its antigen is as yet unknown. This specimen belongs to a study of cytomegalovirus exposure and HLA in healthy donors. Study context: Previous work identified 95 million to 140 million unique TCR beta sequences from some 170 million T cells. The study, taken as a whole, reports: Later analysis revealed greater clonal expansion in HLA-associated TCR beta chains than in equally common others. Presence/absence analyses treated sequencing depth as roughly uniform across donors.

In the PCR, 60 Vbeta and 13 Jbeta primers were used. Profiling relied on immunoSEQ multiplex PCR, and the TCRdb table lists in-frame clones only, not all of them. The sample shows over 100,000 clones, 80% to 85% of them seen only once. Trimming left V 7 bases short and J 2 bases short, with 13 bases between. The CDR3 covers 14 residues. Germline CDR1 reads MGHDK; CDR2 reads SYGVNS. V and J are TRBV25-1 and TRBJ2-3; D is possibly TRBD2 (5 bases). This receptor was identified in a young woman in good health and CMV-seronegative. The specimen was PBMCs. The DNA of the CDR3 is TGTGCCAGCACCAGACCGGGAAACACAGATACGCAGTATTTT. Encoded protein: CASTRPGNTDTQYF.